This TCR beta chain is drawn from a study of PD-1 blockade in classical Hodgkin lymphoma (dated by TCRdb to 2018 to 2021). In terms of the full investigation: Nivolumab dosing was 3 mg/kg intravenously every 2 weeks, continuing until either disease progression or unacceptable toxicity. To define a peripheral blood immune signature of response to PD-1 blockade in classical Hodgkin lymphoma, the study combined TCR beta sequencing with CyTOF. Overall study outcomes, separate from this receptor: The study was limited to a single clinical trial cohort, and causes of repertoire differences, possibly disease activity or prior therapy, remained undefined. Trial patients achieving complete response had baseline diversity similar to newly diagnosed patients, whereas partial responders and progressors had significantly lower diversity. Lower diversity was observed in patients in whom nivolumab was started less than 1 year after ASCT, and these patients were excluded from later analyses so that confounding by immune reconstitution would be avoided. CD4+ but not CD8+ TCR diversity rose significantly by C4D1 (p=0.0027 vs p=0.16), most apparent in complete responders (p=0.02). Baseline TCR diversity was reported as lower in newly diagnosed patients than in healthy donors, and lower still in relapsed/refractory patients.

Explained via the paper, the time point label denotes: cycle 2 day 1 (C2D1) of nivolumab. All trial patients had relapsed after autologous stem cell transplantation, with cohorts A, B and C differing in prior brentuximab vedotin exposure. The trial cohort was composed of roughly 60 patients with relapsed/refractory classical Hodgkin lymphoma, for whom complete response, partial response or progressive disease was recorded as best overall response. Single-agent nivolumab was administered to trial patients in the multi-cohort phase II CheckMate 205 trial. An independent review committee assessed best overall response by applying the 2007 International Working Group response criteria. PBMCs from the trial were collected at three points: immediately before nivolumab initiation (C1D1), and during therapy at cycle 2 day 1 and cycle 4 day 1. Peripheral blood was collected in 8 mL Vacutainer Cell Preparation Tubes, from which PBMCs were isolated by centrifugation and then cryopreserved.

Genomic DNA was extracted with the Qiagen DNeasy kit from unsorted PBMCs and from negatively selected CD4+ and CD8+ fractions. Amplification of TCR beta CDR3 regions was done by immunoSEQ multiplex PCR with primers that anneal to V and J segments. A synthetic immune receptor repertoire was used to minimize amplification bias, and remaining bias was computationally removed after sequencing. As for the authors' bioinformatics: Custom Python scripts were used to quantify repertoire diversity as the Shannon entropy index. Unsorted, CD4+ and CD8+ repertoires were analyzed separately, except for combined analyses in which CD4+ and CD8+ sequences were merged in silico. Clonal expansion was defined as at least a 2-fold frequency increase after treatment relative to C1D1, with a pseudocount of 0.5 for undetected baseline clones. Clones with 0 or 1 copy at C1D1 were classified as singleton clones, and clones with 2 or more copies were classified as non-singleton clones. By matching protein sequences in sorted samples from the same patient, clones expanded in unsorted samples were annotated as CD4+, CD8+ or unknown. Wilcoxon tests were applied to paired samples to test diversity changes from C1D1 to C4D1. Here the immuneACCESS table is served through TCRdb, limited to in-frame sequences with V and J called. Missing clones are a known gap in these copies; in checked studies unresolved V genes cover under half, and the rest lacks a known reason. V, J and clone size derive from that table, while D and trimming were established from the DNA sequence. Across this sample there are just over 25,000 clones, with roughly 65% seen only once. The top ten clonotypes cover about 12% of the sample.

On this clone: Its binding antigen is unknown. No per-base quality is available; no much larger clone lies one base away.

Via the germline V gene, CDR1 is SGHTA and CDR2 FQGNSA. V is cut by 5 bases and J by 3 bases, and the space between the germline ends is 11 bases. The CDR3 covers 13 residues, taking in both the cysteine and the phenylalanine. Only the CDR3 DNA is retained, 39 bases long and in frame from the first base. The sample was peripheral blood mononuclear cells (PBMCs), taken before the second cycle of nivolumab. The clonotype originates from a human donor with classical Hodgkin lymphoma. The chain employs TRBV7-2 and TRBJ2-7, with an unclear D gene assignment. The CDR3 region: CASSPGPNYEQYF. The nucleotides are TGTGCCAGCAGCCCCGGGCCCAACTACGAGCAGTACTTC.